This T cell receptor (beta chain) was recovered during a study of blood T cell repertoires in COVID-19. Background on the study: Whether acute or convalescent, the COVID-19 samples came from the United States, Italy and Spain.

The CDR3 is 12 residues long. Trimming took 7 bases from V and 6 from J; bases not matched to a gene: 4. Germline V gene sequence: CDR1 MRHNA, CDR2 SNTAGT. This study enrolled people aged roughly 18 to 90 from about two dozen US geographic areas. Clinical history reported by participants formed the basis on which cohorts were assigned. The authors' processing: How many nucleated cells were present was estimated from reference gene primer amplification. TCRdb's copy holds only in-frame clones and misses some; the assay was immunoSEQ multiplex PCR. V and J calls and clone size follow that table, whereas D and trimming were derived from the DNA. The sample holds some 240,000 clones, around 85% seen once.

What was sequenced was PBMCs or T cells enriched from blood (not recorded which). This TCR derives from a woman in her thirties or forties with acute COVID-19. The V call is TRBV6-4, the J call TRBJ1-2; TRBD1 matches 8 bases. The CDR3 sequence is CASNRTGHGYTF. The CDR3 DNA sequence: TGTGCCAGCAATCGGACAGGGCATGGCTACACCTTC.